This section outlines one TCR beta chain sequence together with its context. Its antigen remains unknown. This sample is part of a study of T-cell reconstitution after alpha-beta-depleted transplantation in children. General study findings and limits: After one year, T-cell counts and TCRbeta diversity mostly came from new T cells. Two months or so post-transplant, alpha-beta T cells reportedly derived from several hundred expanded graft clones.

Between the trimmed V and J ends, which lost 3 bases and 0 bases, there was a span of 9 bases. This CDR3 spans 15 amino acids. Per germline, CDR1 GTSNPN and CDR2 SVGIG (reference sequence). Preparation of the TCRbeta library used unique molecular identifiers. TCRdb ran MiXCR on the PCR reads and lists one entry per CDR3 protein. In the table there are some 440,000 distinct CDR3 sequences, 15% to 20% of which are singletons. The chain joins TRBV30 to TRBJ2-6; D unclear. This sequence originates from a boy in the first two years of life who had a stem cell transplant for Wiskott-Aldrich syndrome, so the T cells may come from the graft donor. Specimen: PBMCs, mostly from graft donor cells, collected 360 days after TCRalphabeta/CD19-depleted stem cell transplant. The CDR3 region has the DNA TGTGCCTGGAGGGGTGTCCCCTCTGGGGCCAACGTCCTGACTTTC. This codes for CAWRGVPSGANVLTF.